This TCR beta chain appears in the sequencing data of a study of blood T cell repertoires in COVID-19. Across the study: Both acute and convalescent COVID-19 samples were obtained from the United States, Italy and Spain. The analysed material was cDNA or gDNA that came from T cells, B-cell-depleted T cells, or PBMCs.

As handled by the study authors: It was from reference gene primer amplification that nucleated cell counts were estimated. Measured with immunoSEQ multiplex PCR; TCRdb has only the in-frame clones, and not every one. The V and J calls and clone size come from that table; D and trimming were worked out from the DNA. The sample shows approximately 330,000 clones, about nine tenths of them seen only once. The CDR3 has 13 residues. V was cut by 5 bases and J by 3 bases, with 10 bases left in between. Germline V gene lookup returns CDR1 SEHNR and CDR2 FQNEAQ (reference sequence). This chain connects TRBV7-9 to TRBJ1-1, with D uncertain. This TCR derives from a man aged 25-45 years with COVID-19, enrolled during active disease. The sequencing input was peripheral blood. The CDR3 region has the DNA TGTGCCAGCAGCCCCTTTTATCACACTGAAGCTTTCTTT. As protein: CASSPFYHTEAFF.